This T cell receptor beta chain was obtained from a study of blood T cell repertoires in COVID-19. Trimming cost V 1 base and J 2 bases, with 8 bases left between them. Germline lookup yields CDR1 LNHDA and CDR2 SQIVND (reference sequence). This CDR3 has 14 amino acids. Using immunoSEQ multiplex PCR, the repertoire was profiled, and TCRdb retains in-frame clones only, with some absent. The sample carries around 280,000 clones, around 85% recorded once. The V call is TRBV19, the J call TRBJ1-1, with D possibly matching TRBD1 (5 bases). Sequenced input: PBMCs or T cells enriched from blood (not recorded which). The TCR was taken from a woman aged 40 to 50 who had recovered from COVID-19. DNA for the CDR3: TGTGCCAGTAGTATAGGCAGGGCCAACACTGAAGCTTTCTTT. Protein: CASSIGRANTEAFF. The full variable domain, in which reference TRBV19 and TRBJ1-1 provide the parts outside the CDR3, is DGGITQSPKYLFRKEGQNVTLSCEQNLNHDAMYWYRQDPGQGLRLIYYSQIVNDFQKGDIAEGYSVSREKKESFPLTVTSAQKNPTAFYLCASSIGRANTEAFFGQGTRLTVV.